Listed here is a single T cell receptor beta chain. V lost 3 bases, J lost 4 bases, and 12 bases stayed unmatched. Germline loops: CDR1 MNHNS, CDR2 SASEGT. The CDR3 covers 18 residues. The assay was immunoSEQ multiplex PCR, and TCRdb's table has in-frame clones only and misses some. The data show under 2.5 million clones, 85% to 95% seen once. The data are from a study of shared clonotypes between healthy human individuals. Specimen: naive CD4+ T cells from PBMCs. Subset denoted: CD45RA+ positively selected. The genes are TRBV6-1 and TRBJ2-1; 10 bases are shared with TRBD2. This receptor was identified in a man younger than 35 in good health. Some clones in this sample may be carry-over from other donors' samples. In DNA form, the CDR3 reads TGTGCCAGCAGTGACGCGAGGCGGCTAGCGGGAGTTTACAATGAGCAGTTCTTC. This codes for CASSDARRLAGVYNEQFF.